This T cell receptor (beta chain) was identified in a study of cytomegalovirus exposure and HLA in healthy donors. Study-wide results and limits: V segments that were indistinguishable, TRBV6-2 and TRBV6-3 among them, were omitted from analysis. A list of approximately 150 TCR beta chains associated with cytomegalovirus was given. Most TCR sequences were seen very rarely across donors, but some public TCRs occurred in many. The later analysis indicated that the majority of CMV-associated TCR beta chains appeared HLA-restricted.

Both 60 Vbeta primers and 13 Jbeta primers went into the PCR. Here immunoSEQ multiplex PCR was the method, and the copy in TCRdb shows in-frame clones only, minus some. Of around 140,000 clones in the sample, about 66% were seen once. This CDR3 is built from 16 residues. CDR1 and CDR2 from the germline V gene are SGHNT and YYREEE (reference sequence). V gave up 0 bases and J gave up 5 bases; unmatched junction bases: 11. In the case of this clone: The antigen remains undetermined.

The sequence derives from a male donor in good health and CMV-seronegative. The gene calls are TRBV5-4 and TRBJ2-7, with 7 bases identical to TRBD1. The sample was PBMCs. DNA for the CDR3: TGTGCCAGCAGCTTGGAGGGGGCCAGGGCCCCCCACGAGCAGTACTTC. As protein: CASSLEGARAPHEQYF.